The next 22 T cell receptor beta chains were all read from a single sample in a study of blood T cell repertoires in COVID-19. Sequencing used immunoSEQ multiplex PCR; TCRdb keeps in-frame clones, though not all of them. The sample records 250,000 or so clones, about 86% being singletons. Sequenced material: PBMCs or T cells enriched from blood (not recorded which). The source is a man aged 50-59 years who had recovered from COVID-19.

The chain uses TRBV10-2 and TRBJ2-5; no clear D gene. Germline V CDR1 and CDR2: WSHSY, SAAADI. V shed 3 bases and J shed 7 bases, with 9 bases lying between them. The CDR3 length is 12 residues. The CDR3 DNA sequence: TGCGCCAGCAGTGACACTGCTCGGACCCAGTACTTC. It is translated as CASSDTARTQYF.

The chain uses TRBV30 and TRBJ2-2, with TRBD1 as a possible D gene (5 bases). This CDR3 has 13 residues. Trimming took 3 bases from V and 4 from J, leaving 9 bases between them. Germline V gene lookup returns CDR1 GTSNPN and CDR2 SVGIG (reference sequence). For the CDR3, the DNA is TGTGCCTGGAGACGAACAGGCACCGGGGAGCTGTTTTTT. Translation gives CAWRRTGTGELFF.

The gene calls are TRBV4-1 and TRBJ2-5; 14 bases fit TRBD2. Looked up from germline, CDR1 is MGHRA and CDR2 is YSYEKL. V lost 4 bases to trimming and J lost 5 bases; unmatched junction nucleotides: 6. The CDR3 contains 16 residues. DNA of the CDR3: TGCGCCAGCAGCCGACCTGGGACTAGCGGGGGCGAGACCCAGTACTTC. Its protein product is CASSRPGTSGGETQYF.

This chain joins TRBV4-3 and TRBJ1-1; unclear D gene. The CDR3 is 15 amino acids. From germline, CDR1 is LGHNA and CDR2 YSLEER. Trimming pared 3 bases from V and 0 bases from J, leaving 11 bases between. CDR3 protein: CASSHSVGMNTEAFF. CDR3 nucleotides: TGCGCCAGCAGCCATTCGGTCGGGATGAACACTGAAGCTTTCTTT.

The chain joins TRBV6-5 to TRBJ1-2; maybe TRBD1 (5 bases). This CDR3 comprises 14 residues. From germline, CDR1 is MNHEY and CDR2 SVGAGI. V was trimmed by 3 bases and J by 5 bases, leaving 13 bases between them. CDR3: CASSYTGLEYGYTF. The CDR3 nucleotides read TGTGCCAGCAGTTATACGGGACTGGAATATGGCTACACCTTC.

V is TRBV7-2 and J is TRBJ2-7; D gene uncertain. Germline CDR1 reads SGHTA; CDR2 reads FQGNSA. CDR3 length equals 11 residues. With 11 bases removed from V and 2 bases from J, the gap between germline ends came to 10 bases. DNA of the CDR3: TGTGCCTCCTCGTCCCCCTACGAGCAGTACTTC. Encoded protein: CASSSPYEQYF.

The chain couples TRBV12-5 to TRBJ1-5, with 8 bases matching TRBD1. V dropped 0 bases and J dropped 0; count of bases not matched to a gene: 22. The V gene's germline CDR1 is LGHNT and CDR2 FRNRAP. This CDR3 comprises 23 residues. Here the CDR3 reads CASGLVAGGNREEFGHSNQPQHF. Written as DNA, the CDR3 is TGTGCTAGTGGTTTGGTAGCAGGGGGCAACCGGGAGGAGTTCGGTCATAGCAATCAGCCCCAGCATTTT. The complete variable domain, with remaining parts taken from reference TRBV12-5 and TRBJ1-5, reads DARVTQTPRHKVTEMGQEVTMRCQPILGHNTVFWYRQTMMQGLELLAYFRNRAPLDDSGMPKDRFSAEMPDATLATLKIQPSEPRDSAVYFCASGLVAGGNREEFGHSNQPQHFGDGTRLSIL.

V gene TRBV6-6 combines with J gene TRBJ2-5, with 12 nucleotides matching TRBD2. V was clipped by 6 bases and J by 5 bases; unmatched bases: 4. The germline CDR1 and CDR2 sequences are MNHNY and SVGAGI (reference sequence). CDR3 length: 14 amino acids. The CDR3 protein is CASRALAGGETQYF. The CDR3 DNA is TGTGCCAGCAGGGCCCTAGCGGGGGGGGAGACCCAGTACTTC.

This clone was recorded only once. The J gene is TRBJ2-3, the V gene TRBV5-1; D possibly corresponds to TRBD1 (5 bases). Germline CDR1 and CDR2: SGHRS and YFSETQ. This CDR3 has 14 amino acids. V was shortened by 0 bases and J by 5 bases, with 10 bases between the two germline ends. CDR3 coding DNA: TGCGCCAGCAGCTTGGAGGGGCATGGAGATACGCAGTATTTT. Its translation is CASSLEGHGDTQYF.

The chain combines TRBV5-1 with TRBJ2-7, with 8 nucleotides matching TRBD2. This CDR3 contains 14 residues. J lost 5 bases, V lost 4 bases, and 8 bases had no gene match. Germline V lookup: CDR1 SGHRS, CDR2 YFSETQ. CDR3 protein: CASSPQREIHEQYF. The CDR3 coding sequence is TGCGCCAGCAGCCCCCAGCGGGAGATCCACGAGCAGTACTTC.

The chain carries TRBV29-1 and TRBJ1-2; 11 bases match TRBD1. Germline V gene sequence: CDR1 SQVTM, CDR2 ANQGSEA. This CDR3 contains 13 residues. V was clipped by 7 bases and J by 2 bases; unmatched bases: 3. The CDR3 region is CSAGQGANYGYTF. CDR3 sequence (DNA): TGCAGCGCCGGACAGGGGGCCAACTATGGCTACACCTTC.

CDR3 amino acids: CASRGAGPTGELFF. CDR3 DNA: TGTGCCAGCAGGGGAGCGGGACCTACCGGGGAGCTGTTTTTT. The chain carries TRBV27 and TRBJ2-2, with 7 bases fitting TRBD2. This CDR3 region has 14 residues. Germline CDR1 and CDR2: MNHEY and SMNVEV (reference sequence). J was trimmed by 5 bases and V by 6 bases; bases with no gene match: 6.

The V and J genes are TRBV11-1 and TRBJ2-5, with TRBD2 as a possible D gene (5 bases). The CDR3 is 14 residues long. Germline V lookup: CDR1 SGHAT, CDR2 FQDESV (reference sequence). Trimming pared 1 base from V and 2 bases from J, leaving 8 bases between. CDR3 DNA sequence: TGTGCCAGCAGCTTAGACGGGGTTCAAGAGACCCAGTACTTC. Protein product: CASSLDGVQETQYF.

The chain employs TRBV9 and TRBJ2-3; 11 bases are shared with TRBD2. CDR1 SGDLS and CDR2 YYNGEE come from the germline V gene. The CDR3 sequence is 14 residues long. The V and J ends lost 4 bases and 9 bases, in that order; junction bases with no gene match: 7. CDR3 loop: CASSRGSGRVTQYF. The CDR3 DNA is TGTGCCAGCAGCCGCGGTAGCGGGAGGGTCACGCAGTATTTT.

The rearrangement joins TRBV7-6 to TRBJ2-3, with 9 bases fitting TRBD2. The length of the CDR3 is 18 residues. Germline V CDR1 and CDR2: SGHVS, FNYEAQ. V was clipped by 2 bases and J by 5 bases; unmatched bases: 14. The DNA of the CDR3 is TGTGCCAGCAGCTTACCCTTGAGTGGCGGGAGGGCCGGAGATACGCAGTATTTT. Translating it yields CASSLPLSGGRAGDTQYF.

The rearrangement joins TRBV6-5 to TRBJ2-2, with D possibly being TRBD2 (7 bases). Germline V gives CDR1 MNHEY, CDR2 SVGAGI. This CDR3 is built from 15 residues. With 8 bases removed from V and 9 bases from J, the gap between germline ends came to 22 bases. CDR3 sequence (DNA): TGTGCCAGCCACAAGGGGGGCGCGGGAGTAAGGGAGCTGTTTTTT. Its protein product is CASHKGGAGVRELFF.

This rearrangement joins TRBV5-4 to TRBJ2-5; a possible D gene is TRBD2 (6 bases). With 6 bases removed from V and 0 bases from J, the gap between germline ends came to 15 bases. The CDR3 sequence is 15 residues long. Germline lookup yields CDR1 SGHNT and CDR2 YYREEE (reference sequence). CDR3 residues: CASNHLGGNQETQYF. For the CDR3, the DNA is TGTGCCAGCAACCATCTTGGAGGGAACCAAGAGACCCAGTACTTC.

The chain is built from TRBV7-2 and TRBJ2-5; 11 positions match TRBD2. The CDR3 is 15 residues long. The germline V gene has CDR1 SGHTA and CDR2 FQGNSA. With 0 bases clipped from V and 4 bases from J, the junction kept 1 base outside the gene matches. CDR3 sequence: CASSLALAGVETQYF. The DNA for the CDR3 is TGTGCCAGCAGCTTAGCACTAGCGGGAGTAGAGACCCAGTACTTC.

CDR3 amino acids: CASSPQGTRINYGYTF. The CDR3 DNA reads as TGTGCCAGCAGCCCCCAGGGGACACGAATTAACTATGGCTACACCTTC. The V gene is TRBV9, the J gene TRBJ1-2, with D perhaps TRBD1 (6 bases). In germline, CDR1 is SGDLS, CDR2 YYNGEE. The V and J ends lost 4 bases and 1 base respectively, with 17 bases between them. The CDR3 runs to 16 residues.

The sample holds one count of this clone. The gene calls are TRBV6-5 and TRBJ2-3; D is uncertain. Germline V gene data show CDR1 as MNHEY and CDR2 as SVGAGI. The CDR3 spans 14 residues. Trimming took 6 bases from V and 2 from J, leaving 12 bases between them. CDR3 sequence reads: CASSADLPTDTQYF. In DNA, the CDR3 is TGTGCCAGCAGCGCTGACTTGCCCACAGATACGCAGTATTTT.

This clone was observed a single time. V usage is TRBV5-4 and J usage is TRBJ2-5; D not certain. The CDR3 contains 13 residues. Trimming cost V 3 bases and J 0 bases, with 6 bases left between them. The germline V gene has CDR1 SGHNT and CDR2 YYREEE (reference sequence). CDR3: CASSSSDQETQYF. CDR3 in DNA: TGTGCCAGCAGCTCCTCTGACCAAGAGACCCAGTACTTC.

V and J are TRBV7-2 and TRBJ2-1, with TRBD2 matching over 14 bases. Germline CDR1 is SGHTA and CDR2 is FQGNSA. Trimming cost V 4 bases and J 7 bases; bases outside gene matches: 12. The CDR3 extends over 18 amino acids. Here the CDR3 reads CASSSKAMGLAGVNEQFF. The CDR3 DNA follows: TGTGCCAGCAGCTCAAAGGCCATGGGACTAGCGGGGGTAAATGAGCAGTTCTTC.